A single sample gave rise to the 12 T cell receptor beta chains below, sequenced in a study of Graves' ophthalmopathy and Graves' hyperthyroidism. The TCR beta CDR3 regions underwent amplification from RNA transcripts. In the first round, RT-PCR was carried out with HTBI primers, and a multiplex PCR formed the second round. TCRdb reprocessed the multiplex PCR reads via MiXCR and lists one record per CDR3 protein. The sample lists roughly 300,000 distinct CDR3 sequences, about a sixth occurring once. The specimen was peripheral blood. These receptor sequences come from an adult man with Graves' ophthalmopathy.

This clonotype occurred many times. The J gene is TRBJ2-7, the V gene TRBV19; TRBD2 might be the D (5 bases). This CDR3 is built from 14 residues. The V end lost 2 bases, the J end lost 3 bases, and 11 bases lay between the germline ends. CDR1 LNHDA and CDR2 SQIVND come from the germline V gene (reference sequence). CDR3 nucleotide sequence: TGTGCCAGTAGTATAACATTTGGGAGCTACGAGCAGTACTTC. Residues: CASSITFGSYEQYF.

Many counts were recorded for this clonotype. V gene TRBV19 combines with J gene TRBJ2-5; D perhaps matches TRBD2 (5 bases). The germline gives CDR1 LNHDA, CDR2 SQIVND (reference sequence). Trimming stripped 6 bases from V and 7 bases from J, with 15 bases between. CDR3 length: 13 amino acids. For the CDR3, the DNA is TGTGCCAGTAGCCCTACGGGGTTTGGGACCCAGTACTTC. Its protein is CASSPTGFGTQYF.

This clonotype was detected many times. V is TRBV7-9 and J is TRBJ1-2; tentatively, D is TRBD1 (5 bases). The CDR3 sequence is 13 residues long. CDR1 is SEHNR and CDR2 is FQNEAQ in the germline V gene (reference sequence). The germline V and J ends were trimmed by 0 bases and 6 bases, with 8 bases remaining between them. The CDR3 nucleotides are TGTGCCAGCAGCTTAGCTGCGGACAATGGCTACACCTTC. Translation gives CASSLAADNGYTF.

This clonotype appeared a few times. This sequence joins TRBV30 and TRBJ2-3; perhaps TRBD1 as D (6 bases). In germline, CDR1 is GTSNPN, CDR2 SVGIG (reference sequence). The CDR3 extends over 15 amino acids. V was trimmed by 0 bases and J by 0 bases, leaving 10 bases between them. The CDR3 reads CAWSVGTLSTDTQYF. The CDR3 DNA reads as TGTGCCTGGAGTGTAGGGACACTGAGCACAGATACGCAGTATTTT.

Many counts were recorded for this clonotype. This chain connects TRBV5-1 to TRBJ1-2, with TRBD1 matching over 9 bases. This CDR3 region has 15 residues. V trimming: 1 base; J trimming: 6 bases; junction bases outside the gene matches: 7. Germline CDR1 reads SGHRS; CDR2 reads YFSETQ. CDR3 bases: TGCGCCAGCAGCTTGAGAACAGGGGGCGCCGATGGCTACACCTTC. Translation: CASSLRTGGADGYTF.

This clonotype was counted at least ten times. V and J are TRBV5-1 and TRBJ2-7; D uncertain. This CDR3 has 14 residues. The germline CDR1 and CDR2 sequences are SGHRS and YFSETQ. V gave up 4 bases and J gave up 4 bases, with 15 bases separating them. The CDR3 spells CASSPNTDTYEQYF. The CDR3 nucleotides read TGCGCCAGCAGCCCGAACACCGACACGTACGAGCAGTACTTC.

The V gene is TRBV7-6, the J gene TRBJ1-2, with D hard to call. The germline V gene has CDR1 SGHVS and CDR2 FNYEAQ. The ends were cut back, 1 base at V and 3 bases at J, with 18 bases in the middle. The CDR3 sequence is 17 residues long. CDR3 sequence: CASSLGASSTLHYGYTF. The CDR3 region has the DNA TGTGCCAGCAGCTTAGGAGCCTCCTCCACCCTCCACTATGGCTACACCTTC.

This clonotype was seen ten or more times. CDR3 coding DNA: TGCGCCAGCAGCCCTGACAGGTACACTGAAGCTTTCTTT. Translating gives CASSPDRYTEAFF. The rearrangement links TRBV4-1 to TRBJ1-1; tentative D call: TRBD1 (6 bases). Germline values: CDR1 MGHRA, CDR2 YSYEKL. Trimming pared 4 bases from V and 3 bases from J, leaving 9 bases between. This CDR3 region has 13 residues.

This clonotype appeared many times. A much larger clone is a single base away; this may be a read error. This chain connects TRBV6-1 to TRBJ1-1; D is unresolved. CDR3 length: 16 amino acids. CDR1 and CDR2 (germline): MNHNS, SASEGT. The DNA for the CDR3 is TGTGCCAGCATACCGGTGGGAGGGTTTATCTTCGGGGAAGCTCTCTTT. Protein: CASIPVGGFIFGEALF.

The rearrangement joins TRBV20-1 to TRBJ2-7, with D possibly being TRBD2 (6 bases). Trimming removed 3 bases from V and 0 bases from J, with 12 bases in between. Germline V gene lookup returns CDR1 DFQATT and CDR2 SNEGSKA (reference sequence). The CDR3 sequence is 14 residues long. CDR3 sequence reads: CSASPGVSSYEQYF. CDR3 coding DNA: TGCAGTGCTAGTCCGGGGGTTAGCTCCTACGAGCAGTACTTC.

This clonotype was counted at least ten times. In nucleotides, the CDR3 is TGCAGTGCTAGAAAGGGGGCGCGATATGGCTACACCTTC. As protein: CSARKGARYGYTF. V usage is TRBV20-1 and J usage is TRBJ1-2; 7 bases fit TRBD1. The ends lost 2 bases at V and 5 bases at J; junction bases unmatched: 5. CDR3 length equals 13 residues. Germline-derived CDR1 and CDR2 are DFQATT and SNEGSKA (reference sequence).

Ten or more counts support this clonotype. This chain joins TRBV6-2 or TRBV6-3 and TRBJ2-4, with D uncertain. The ends were cut back, 2 bases at V and 1 base at J, with 12 bases in the middle. CDR1 is MNHEY and CDR2 is SVGEGT in the germline V gene. This CDR3 has 16 amino acids. DNA of the CDR3: TGTGCCAGCAGTTACCTGGGGATGTCGGCCAAAAACATTCAGTACTTC. The encoded protein is CASSYLGMSAKNIQYF.